These 21 T cell receptor beta chains share one sample of origin, sequenced in a study of PD-L1 blockade in urothelial cancer. Libraries were prepared by immunoSEQ multiplex PCR; TCRdb keeps only in-frame clonotypes and omits some of them. The sample lists tens of thousands of clones, 81% occurring once. Documented time point: pretreatment peripheral blood. The input for sequencing was PBMCs, taken around atezolizumab (anti-PD-L1) treatment. Receptors originate from a man aged 65-85 years with urothelial cancer.

The chain recombines TRBV19 with TRBJ1-4; TRBD1 matches at 9 bases. Trimming cost V 6 bases and J 7 bases; bases outside gene matches: 3. CDR1 LNHDA and CDR2 SQIVND come from the germline V gene (reference sequence). The CDR3 totals 13 residues. CDR3 DNA sequence: TGTGCCAGTAGCCCGACAGGGGGTGAAAAACTGTTTTTT. Residues: CASSPTGGEKLFF.

The count of this clone is one. The V call is TRBV5-4, the J call TRBJ1-1, with D tentatively TRBD1 (6 bases). CDR1 and CDR2 (germline): SGHNT, YYREEE (reference sequence). Trimming cost V 4 bases and J 7 bases, with 11 bases left between them. This CDR3 contains 12 residues. CDR3 region: CASSLDRIEAFF. CDR3 in DNA: TGTGCCAGCAGCCTAGACAGGATTGAAGCTTTCTTT.

This clone occurred a few times. This chain joins TRBV30 and TRBJ1-4; D is undetermined. CDR1 and CDR2 (germline): GTSNPN, SVGIG (reference sequence). The CDR3 is 15 residues long. With 3 bases removed from V and 0 bases from J, the gap between germline ends came to 11 bases. DNA of the CDR3: TGTGCCTGGAGGCAATACAGTGCAACTAATGAAAAACTGTTTTTT. Encoded protein: CAWRQYSATNEKLFF.

This chain connects TRBV19 to TRBJ1-5; D possibly corresponds to TRBD1 (6 bases). V lost 5 bases and J 4 bases, leaving 9 bases between the germline ends. Germline-derived CDR1 and CDR2 are LNHDA and SQIVND (reference sequence). This CDR3 is 13 amino acids long. The CDR3 here is CASSDRQNQPQHF. CDR3 coding DNA: TGTGCCAGTAGTGACAGGCAGAATCAGCCCCAGCATTTT.

The chain recombines TRBV6-1 with TRBJ1-1; D call uncertain. This CDR3 comprises 15 residues. Trimming cost V 2 bases and J 4 bases, with 14 bases left between them. Germline-derived CDR1 and CDR2 are MNHNS and SASEGT. CDR3 nucleotides: TGTGCCAGCAGTGAAATTCCGGGGTTGAGCACTGAAGCTTTCTTT. Translated: CASSEIPGLSTEAFF.

The chain carries TRBV6-5 and TRBJ2-3; perhaps TRBD2 as D (5 bases). The germline V and J ends were trimmed by 0 bases and 2 bases, with 12 bases remaining between them. The CDR3 runs 16 residues. The V gene's germline CDR1 is MNHEY and CDR2 SVGAGI. This CDR3 reads CASSYSSSSNTDTQYF. The CDR3 nucleotides are TGTGCCAGCAGTTACTCGTCTAGCTCAAACACAGATACGCAGTATTTT.

The chain joins TRBV14 to TRBJ2-6, with no clear D. Germline V CDR1 and CDR2: SGHDN, FVKESK. CDR3 length: 20 residues. Trimming removed 0 bases at V and 0 bases at J, with 18 bases between. In nucleotides, the CDR3 is TGTGCCAGCAGCCAAGATGTCATCTCTACCGGCGGCTCTGGGGCCAACGTCCTGACTTTC. Protein sequence: CASSQDVISTGGSGANVLTF.

Many counts were recorded for this clone. The chain employs TRBV5-1 and TRBJ1-1; weak D call: TRBD1 (6 bases). Germline CDR1 is SGHRS and CDR2 is YFSETQ. The CDR3 totals 14 residues. Trimming took 5 bases from V and 0 from J, leaving 11 bases between them. The CDR3: CASSSGHLNTEAFF. The CDR3 bases are TGCGCCAGCAGTTCGGGACACTTGAACACTGAAGCTTTCTTT.

This sequence joins TRBV10-3 and TRBJ2-2, with 8 bases lining up with TRBD1. This CDR3 contains 16 residues. CDR1 is ENHRY, CDR2 SYGVKD, per germline. Trimming removed 5 bases from V and 1 base from J; junction bases left unmatched: 6. This chain's CDR3 is CAISPSGTGNTGELFF. The CDR3, as DNA: TGTGCCATCAGTCCCTCCGGGACAGGGAACACCGGGGAGCTGTTTTTT.

V and J are TRBV29-1 and TRBJ2-3; TRBD2 agrees at 15 bases. The CDR3 spans 14 residues. CDR1 SQVTM and CDR2 ANQGSEA come from the germline V gene. The V and J ends lost 7 bases and 3 bases, in that order; junction bases with no gene match: 2. CDR3 loop: CSGGLAGGTDTQYF. The CDR3 DNA is TGCAGCGGGGGACTAGCGGGGGGAACAGATACGCAGTATTTT.

The chain employs TRBV4-2 and TRBJ2-2; possibly TRBD2 for D (6 bases). V dropped 0 bases and J dropped 5 bases, with 7 bases sitting between them. The CDR3 contains 14 residues. CDR1 is LGHNA and CDR2 is YNFKEQ in the germline V gene. The CDR3 DNA is TGTGCCAGCAGCCAAGATCGGGGGACCGGGGAGCTGTTTTTT. It specifies CASSQDRGTGELFF.

The chain employs TRBV29-1 and TRBJ2-7; 12 bases line up with TRBD2. In germline, CDR1 is SQVTM, CDR2 ANQGSEA. The trim removed 2 bases at V and 2 bases at J, leaving 1 base unmatched. The CDR3 runs 14 residues. In nucleotides, the CDR3 is TGCAGCGTTGAATCTAGCGGGAGGGCCTACGAGCAGTACTTC. Translation: CSVESSGRAYEQYF.

The chain joins TRBV6-1 to TRBJ2-5, with 7 bases identical to TRBD1. The germline CDR1 and CDR2 sequences are MNHNS and SASEGT. CDR3 size: 13 residues. The junction had 7 bases not matched to a gene; V was cut back by 7 bases and J by 5 bases. CDR3 coding DNA: TGTGCCAGCAACGACAGGGCCTGGGAGACCCAGTACTTC. Its translation is CASNDRAWETQYF.

The CDR3 DNA sequence: TGTGCCAGCAGCCAAAGCGGGACTAGCGGGTCAGATACGCAGTATTTT. Encoded protein: CASSQSGTSGSDTQYF. The rearrangement links TRBV4-2 to TRBJ2-3; 12 nucleotides line up with TRBD2. In germline, CDR1 is LGHNA, CDR2 YNFKEQ. The CDR3 length is 16 residues. V trimming: 2 bases; J trimming: 4 bases; junction bases outside the gene matches: 4.

The chain has TRBV9 and TRBJ2-5; TRBD2 matches 7 bases. Germline V gives CDR1 SGDLS, CDR2 YYNGEE. J was trimmed by 5 bases and V by 4 bases; bases with no gene match: 11. The CDR3 runs to 15 residues. The CDR3 region is CASSPEGTGGETQYF. The CDR3 DNA follows: TGTGCCAGCAGCCCGGAGGGGACCGGGGGGGAGACCCAGTACTTC.

The chain has TRBV9 and TRBJ2-3; 7 nucleotides align to TRBD2. There are 13 residues in the CDR3. V lost 6 bases and J lost 6; bases outside the gene matches: 7. Per the germline V gene, CDR1 is SGDLS and CDR2 is YYNGEE. The CDR3 DNA follows: TGTGCCAGCACCCCAGGGAGGGCGGATACGCAGTATTTT. It yields the protein CASTPGRADTQYF.

This chain uses TRBV9 with TRBJ2-1; tentative D call: TRBD1 (6 bases). V lost 0 bases and J 3 bases, leaving 10 bases between the germline ends. CDR3 length: 15 amino acids. CDR1 is SGDLS and CDR2 is YYNGEE in the germline V gene. The CDR3 here is CASSVGQANYNEQFF. As DNA, the CDR3 is TGTGCCAGCAGCGTAGGACAGGCGAACTACAATGAGCAGTTCTTC.

The V and J genes are TRBV4-2 and TRBJ1-3; TRBD1 is a possible D gene (5 bases). CDR1 and CDR2 from the germline V gene are LGHNA and YNFKEQ. This CDR3 is built from 15 residues. V was trimmed by 2 bases and J by 3 bases, leaving 11 bases between them. Written as DNA, the CDR3 is TGTGCCAGCAGCCAAAGGGGACTGGGTGGAAACACCATATATTTT. It is translated as CASSQRGLGGNTIYF.

In DNA, the CDR3 is TGTGCCAGCAGCCAAGGGACAGGGGGCTCTCAGCAGTACTTC. It encodes CASSQGTGGSQQYF. V and J are TRBV14 and TRBJ2-7; TRBD1 aligns across 11 bases. This CDR3 has 14 residues. The J segment lost 8 bases and the V segment lost 1 base, leaving 4 bases of the junction unmatched. In germline, CDR1 is SGHDN, CDR2 FVKESK. The full variable domain, with the rest looked up from reference TRBV14 and TRBJ2-7, is EAGVTQFPSHSVIEKGQTVTLRCDPISGHDNLYWYRRVMGKEIKFLLHFVKESKQDESGMPNNRFLAERTGGTYSTLKVQPAELEDSGVYFCASSQGTGGSQQYFGPGTRLTVT.

In its sample, this clone was seen a few times. CDR3 bases: TGTGCCAGCAGTGGGACAGGGAGTAATGAGCAGTTCTTC. Translated, it gives CASSGTGSNEQFF. The V gene is TRBV2, the J gene TRBJ2-1; 8 bases are a match to TRBD1. V lost 4 bases and J lost 7; bases outside the gene matches: 3. Germline CDR1 SNHLY, CDR2 FYNNEI. The CDR3 extends over 13 amino acids.

The chain employs TRBV29-1 and TRBJ2-7; 13 bases are shared with TRBD2. Trimming took 4 bases from V and 5 from J; bases not matched to a gene: 2. Per the germline V gene, CDR1 is SQVTM and CDR2 is ANQGSEA. The CDR3 loop spans 13 amino acids. The CDR3 region has the DNA TGCAGCGTTGTGACTAGCGGGGGGAACGAGCAGTACTTC. It yields the protein CSVVTSGGNEQYF.